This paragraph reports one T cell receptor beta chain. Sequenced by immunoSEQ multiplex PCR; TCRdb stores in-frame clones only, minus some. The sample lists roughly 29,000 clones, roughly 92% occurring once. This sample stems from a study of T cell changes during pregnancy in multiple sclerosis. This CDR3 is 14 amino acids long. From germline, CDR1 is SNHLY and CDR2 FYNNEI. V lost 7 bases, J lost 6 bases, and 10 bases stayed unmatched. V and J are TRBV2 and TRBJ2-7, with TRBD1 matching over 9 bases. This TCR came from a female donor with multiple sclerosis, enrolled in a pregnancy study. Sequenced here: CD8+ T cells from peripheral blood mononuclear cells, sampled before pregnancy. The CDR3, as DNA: TGTGCCAGCAACCCGGGACAGGGACCCTCCGAGCAGTACTTC. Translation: CASNPGQGPSEQYF.